The rows below give T cell receptor beta chains drawn from one sample of a study of T cells in Graves' hyperthyroidism and ophthalmopathy. TCRdb ran MiXCR on the multiplex PCR reads and lists one entry per CDR3 protein. The table has fewer than 750,000 distinct CDR3 sequences, about 15% seen once. Sequenced sample: blood. The receptors here all came from a woman in her 40s with Graves' ophthalmopathy. The CDR3 runs from the conserved cysteine through the conserved F or W. A D gene is named only where the DNA matches it firmly. Clone sizes are given selectively: once, few, many, or a class where the clone is expanded.

d_gene,abundance,v_gene,j_gene,CDR3aa,CDR3nt
.,many,TRBV27,TRBJ1-5,CASSLGTTGPQHF,TGTGCCAGCAGTTTAGGGACGACTGGTCCCCAGCATTTT
TRBD2,few,TRBV20-1,TRBJ2-7,CSAPHRTSGGLYEQYF,TGCAGTGCTCCTCACCGGACTAGCGGGGGGTTATACGAGCAGTACTTC
.,.,TRBV30,TRBJ2-7,CAWSGRSYEQYF,TGTGCCTGGAGTGGCAGATCCTACGAGCAGTACTTC
.,many,TRBV24-1,TRBJ2-5,CATRETEPSEETQYF,TGTGCCACCAGGGAAACGGAGCCGAGCGAGGAGACCCAGTACTTC
.,many,TRBV11-2,TRBJ2-2,CASSLTAPGTGELFF,TGTGCCAGCAGCTTAACAGCCCCCGGCACCGGGGAGCTGTTTTTT
.,.,TRBV14,TRBJ2-7,CASSQGSAITYEQYF,TGTGCCAGCAGCCAAGGGTCAGCGATAACCTACGAGCAGTACTTC
.,.,TRBV27,TRBJ1-1,CASSFLAGSMNTEAFF,TGTGCCAGCAGTTTTCTGGCAGGGAGCATGAACACTGAAGCTTTCTTT
TRBD1,many,TRBV30,TRBJ2-7,CAWSGSGGYEQYF,TGTGCCTGGAGTGGCTCAGGGGGCTACGAGCAGTACTTC
.,.,TRBV7-2,TRBJ1-2,CASSPTQEDYGYTF,TGTGCCAGCAGCCCAACACAGGAGGATTATGGCTACACCTTC
.,.,TRBV19,TRBJ1-5,CASRRADDQPQHF,TGTGCCAGCCGCCGGGCGGACGATCAGCCCCAGCATTTT
.,many,TRBV6-1,TRBJ2-3,CASSEAPGDTQYF,TGTGCCAGCAGTGAAGCACCTGGAGATACGCAGTATTTT
.,many,TRBV7-8,TRBJ1-2,CASSLGDFWGTNYGYTF,TGTGCCAGCAGCTTAGGGGACTTTTGGGGGACTAACTATGGCTACACCTTC
TRBD1,many,TRBV12-3/TRBV12-4,TRBJ1-5,CASSWDRQPQHF,TGTGCCAGCAGTTGGGACAGACAGCCCCAGCATTTT
TRBD2,.,TRBV6-5,TRBJ2-7,CASSYRGSFDKQYF,TGTGCCAGCAGTTACCGCGGGAGCTTTGACAAGCAGTACTTC
.,.,TRBV28,TRBJ1-5,CASSHRNRNQPQHF,TGTGCCAGCAGCCACCGTAATCGCAATCAGCCCCAGCATTTT
.,.,TRBV3-1,TRBJ2-5,CASSLTTSPVETQYF,TGTGCCAGCAGCCTGACGACTAGTCCCGTTGAGACCCAGTACTTC
TRBD1,.,TRBV20-1,TRBJ2-3,CSATSRGDREPHTQYF,TGCAGTGCTACGTCAAGGGGGGACAGGGAACCGCATACGCAGTATTTT
.,.,TRBV6-1,TRBJ1-1,CAAERRGQNTEAFF,TGTGCCGCCGAACGGCGCGGTCAGAACACTGAAGCTTTCTTT
.,many,TRBV6-2/TRBV6-3,TRBJ2-4,CASSSTQENIQYF,TGTGCCAGCAGTTCAACCCAAGAAAACATTCAGTACTTC
TRBD1,few,TRBV20-1,TRBJ1-5,CSARGDRGGNQPQHF,TGCAGTGCTAGAGGTGACAGGGGTGGCAATCAGCCCCAGCATTTT
.,many,TRBV11-2,TRBJ2-7,CASSLDRYSYEQYF,TGTGCCAGCAGCTTAGACAGGTACTCCTACGAGCAGTACTTC
.,medium-sized,TRBV24-1,TRBJ2-2,CATSDLGGGAGELFF,TGTGCCACCAGTGATTTGGGAGGTGGCGCCGGGGAGCTGTTTTTT
TRBD2,.,TRBV3-1,TRBJ2-7,CASSQTTSAYEQYF,TGTGCCAGCAGCCAGACGACTAGCGCTTACGAGCAGTACTTC
.,many,TRBV7-8,TRBJ1-1,CASSPAEGRRTEAFF,TGTGCCAGCAGCCCAGCGGAGGGGCGAAGGACTGAAGCTTTCTTT
.,many,TRBV11-2,TRBJ2-7,CASSLEPGSNYEQYF,TGTGCCAGCAGCTTAGAGCCCGGGTCGAACTACGAGCAGTACTTC
TRBD1,many,TRBV19,TRBJ2-7,CASSKTGVREQYF,TGTGCCAGTAGTAAGACAGGGGTAAGAGAGCAGTACTTC
.,.,TRBV7-2,TRBJ2-2,CASQRVNSGELFF,TGTGCCAGCCAGCGCGTTAACTCCGGGGAGCTGTTTTTT
.,few,TRBV7-9,TRBJ1-5,CASSGTDDSNQPQHF,TGTGCCAGCAGCGGCACGGATGATAGCAATCAGCCCCAGCATTTT
.,.,TRBV19,TRBJ1-5,CASSIFTLDGNQPQHF,TGTGCCAGTAGTATCTTTACCCTAGACGGCAATCAGCCCCAGCATTTT
TRBD1,few,TRBV30,TRBJ2-6,CAWCEGDRRSGANVLTF,TGTGCCTGGTGTGAGGGGGACAGGCGGAGCGGGGCCAACGTCCTGACTTTC
TRBD2,many,TRBV19,TRBJ2-7,CASSIDIRTSGSYEQYF,TGTGCCAGTAGTATAGATATACGGACTAGCGGGAGTTACGAGCAGTACTTC
.,many,TRBV11-3,TRBJ2-7,CASSWGPDYEQYF,TGTGCCAGCAGCTGGGGACCCGACTACGAGCAGTACTTC
TRBD1,many,TRBV20-1,TRBJ2-7,CSAEDRQGTAYEQYF,TGCAGTGCCGAAGACAGACAGGGGACGGCCTACGAGCAGTACTTC
.,.,TRBV11-2,TRBJ2-6,CASSLDVHRAGSGANVLTF,TGTGCCAGCAGCTTAGATGTCCACAGGGCAGGGTCTGGGGCCAACGTCCTGACTTTC
.,many,TRBV20-1,TRBJ2-2,CSARGAARRAGELFF,TGCAGTGCTAGAGGGGCGGCTAGGAGGGCCGGGGAGCTGTTTTTT
TRBD1,many,TRBV11-1,TRBJ2-2,CASSPHRGLTGELFF,TGTGCCAGCAGCCCTCACAGGGGGCTGACCGGGGAGCTGTTTTTT
TRBD2,many,TRBV29-1,TRBJ2-5,CSVETSGTSMETQYF,TGCAGCGTTGAAACTAGCGGGACGAGTATGGAGACCCAGTACTTC
TRBD1,many,TRBV28,TRBJ2-7,CASSLGQGAGEQYF,TGTGCCAGCAGTTTGGGACAGGGGGCGGGAGAGCAGTACTTC
.,many,TRBV11-2,TRBJ2-7,CASSWREQYF,TGTGCCAGCAGCTGGCGGGAGCAGTACTTC
TRBD2,many,TRBV6-2/TRBV6-3,TRBJ2-7,CASSSAGGYEQYF,TGTGCCAGCAGTTCAGCGGGAGGGTACGAGCAGTACTTC
TRBD1,few,TRBV6-1,TRBJ1-1,CASSSPQGANAEAFF,TGTGCCAGCAGCAGCCCACAGGGGGCAAACGCTGAAGCTTTCTTT
.,few,TRBV20-1,TRBJ2-5,CSARVPGQLETQYF,TGCAGTGCTAGAGTGCCCGGGCAGTTAGAGACCCAGTACTTC
.,few,TRBV30,TRBJ1-5,CAWAPGPDSNQPQHF,TGTGCCTGGGCCCCCGGGCCCGATAGCAATCAGCCCCAGCATTTT